These T cell receptor beta chains were read from a single sample in a study of shared clonotypes between healthy human individuals. TCRdb keeps only in-frame clones here, not all; method: immunoSEQ multiplex PCR. Among roughly 1,800,000 clones listed, roughly 94% were seen once. Sample: naive CD8+ T cells sorted from blood. These receptor sequences come from a man aged 18 to 29 in good health. CDR3s include the opening cysteine and the closing phenylalanine or tryptophan. The D gene is left open where the match is weak. Clone sizes are given selectively: once, few, many, or a class where the clone is expanded.

CDR3	DNA	D	V	J	size
CASSESRRDGYTF	TGTGCCAGCAGTGAATCACGCAGGGACGGCTACACCTTC	-	TRBV25-1	TRBJ1-2	-
CASSLAGPDEQFF	TGCGCCAGCAGCCTCGCAGGGCCAGATGAGCAGTTCTTC	-	TRBV5-1	TRBJ2-1	-
CAWSVLAGVNEQYF	TGTGCCTGGAGTGTACTTGCGGGAGTTAACGAGCAGTACTTC	TRBD2	TRBV30	TRBJ2-7	-
CASSWDFPYNEQFF	TGTGCCAGCAGCTGGGATTTTCCCTACAATGAGCAGTTCTTC	-	TRBV5-6	TRBJ2-1	-
CASSLGRMNTEAFF	TGTGCCAGCAGTTTAGGTCGAATGAACACTGAAGCTTTCTTT	-	TRBV28	TRBJ1-1	-
CASSPGGDSYEQYF	TGTGCCAGCAGCCCGGGGGGCGACTCCTACGAGCAGTACTTC	-	TRBV11-2	TRBJ2-7	-
CASSVSYTNEQFF	TGTGCCAGTAGTGTTTCCTACACGAATGAGCAGTTCTTC	-	TRBV19	TRBJ2-1	-
CASSIQGATGWYEQYF	TGTGCCAGTAGTATACAAGGGGCGACAGGGTGGTACGAGCAGTACTTC	TRBD1	TRBV19	TRBJ2-7	-
CASSSLVNPSSYEQYF	TGCGCCAGCAGTAGCTTAGTAAACCCTAGCTCCTACGAGCAGTACTTC	-	TRBV5-1	TRBJ2-7	once
CASSTGDPPLHF	TGTGCCAGCAGTACAGGGGATCCACCCCTCCACTTT	TRBD1	TRBV9	TRBJ1-6	-
CASGSPGPPGGELFF	TGTGCCAGCGGATCTCCGGGTCCTCCAGGCGGGGAGCTGTTTTTT	-	TRBV5-4	TRBJ2-2	-
CASSLGGGPSSYNEQFF	TGCGCCAGCAGCCTTGGGGGGGGCCCCAGCTCCTACAATGAGCAGTTCTTC	-	TRBV4-3	TRBJ2-1	-
CASSGVLNYGYTF	TGTGCCAGCAGCGGGGTACTAAACTATGGCTACACCTTC	-	TRBV7-9	TRBJ1-2	-
CASSLGYGAETQYF	TGTGCCAGCAGCTTAGGATATGGGGCAGAGACCCAGTACTTC	-	TRBV11-2	TRBJ2-5	-
CAFSSGTLDQPQHF	TGTGCCTTTTCCTCAGGGACACTTGATCAGCCCCAGCATTTT	-	TRBV30	TRBJ1-5	-
CASSEITGELFF	TGTGCCAGCAGTGAGATCACCGGGGAGCTGTTTTTT	-	TRBV27	TRBJ2-2	-
CASSPLDRSPLGNEQFF	TGTGCCAGCAGCCCATTGGACAGGTCCCCTTTGGGGAATGAGCAGTTCTTC	TRBD1	TRBV14	TRBJ2-1	-
CASSQDRGRGNQPQHF	TGCGCCAGCAGCCAAGATCGGGGCAGGGGCAATCAGCCCCAGCATTTT	-	TRBV4-1	TRBJ1-5	-
CASSQGSPYEQYF	TGTGCCAGCAGTCAGGGAAGTCCCTACGAGCAGTACTTC	-	TRBV6-6	TRBJ2-7	once
CASSLHRGNQPQHF	TGTGCCAGCAGCTTGCACAGGGGAAATCAGCCCCAGCATTTT	TRBD1	TRBV5-6	TRBJ1-5	-
CASRTALETGAYEQYF	TGTGCCAGCAGGACGGCCTTGGAAACAGGGGCCTACGAGCAGTACTTC	TRBD1	TRBV27	TRBJ2-7	-
CASSQDPPGGSGNIQYF	TGCGCCAGCAGCCAAGATCCCCCAGGAGGGTCCGGAAACATTCAGTACTTC	-	TRBV4-3	TRBJ2-4	-
CASSLVTGAPSYNEQFF	TGTGCCAGCAGCTTAGTGACAGGGGCCCCCTCCTACAATGAGCAGTTCTTC	TRBD1	TRBV7-9	TRBJ2-1	-
CASTQGTGVAYEQYF	TGCGCCAGCACCCAGGGGACGGGAGTAGCGTACGAGCAGTACTTC	-	TRBV4-1	TRBJ2-7	-
CASSPGQGASEQFF	TGTGCCAGCAGTCCTGGACAGGGGGCGAGTGAGCAGTTCTTC	TRBD1	TRBV27	TRBJ2-1	-
CAWSARGGPEDEQFF	TGTGCCTGGAGTGCCCGGGGGGGCCCCGAGGATGAGCAGTTCTTC	TRBD2	TRBV30	TRBJ2-1	-
CAWRQEPNSPLHF	TGTGCCTGGCGACAGGAGCCAAATTCACCCCTCCACTTT	-	TRBV30	TRBJ1-6	-